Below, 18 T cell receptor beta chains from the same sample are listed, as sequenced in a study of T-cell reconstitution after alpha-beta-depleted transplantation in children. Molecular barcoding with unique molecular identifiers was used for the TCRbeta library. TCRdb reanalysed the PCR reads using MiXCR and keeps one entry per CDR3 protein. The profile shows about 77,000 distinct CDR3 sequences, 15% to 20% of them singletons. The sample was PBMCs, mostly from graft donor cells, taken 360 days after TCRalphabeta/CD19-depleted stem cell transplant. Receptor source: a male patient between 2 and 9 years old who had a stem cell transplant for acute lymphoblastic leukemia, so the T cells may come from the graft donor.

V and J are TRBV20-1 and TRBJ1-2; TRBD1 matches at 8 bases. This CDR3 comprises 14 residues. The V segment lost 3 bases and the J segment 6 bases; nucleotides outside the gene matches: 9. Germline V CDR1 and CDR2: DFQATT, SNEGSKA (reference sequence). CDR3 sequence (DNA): TGCAGTGCTAGTTTATGGCAGGGGGCCCATGGCTACACCTTC. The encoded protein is CSASLWQGAHGYTF.

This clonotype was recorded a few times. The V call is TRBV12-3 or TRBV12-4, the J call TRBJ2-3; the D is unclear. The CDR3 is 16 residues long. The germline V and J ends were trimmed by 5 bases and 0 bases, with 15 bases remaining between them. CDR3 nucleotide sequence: TGTGCCAGCAGTCCGCTGGCCCCGGTAAGCACAGATACGCAGTATTTT. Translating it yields CASSPLAPVSTDTQYF.

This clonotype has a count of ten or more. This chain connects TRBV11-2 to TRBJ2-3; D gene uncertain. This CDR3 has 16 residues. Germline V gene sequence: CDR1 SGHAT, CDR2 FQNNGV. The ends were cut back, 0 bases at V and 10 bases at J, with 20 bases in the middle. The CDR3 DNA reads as TGTGCCAGCAGCTTAGATCGTTTCTCTTTTGGGTATGCGCAGTATTTT. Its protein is CASSLDRFSFGYAQYF.

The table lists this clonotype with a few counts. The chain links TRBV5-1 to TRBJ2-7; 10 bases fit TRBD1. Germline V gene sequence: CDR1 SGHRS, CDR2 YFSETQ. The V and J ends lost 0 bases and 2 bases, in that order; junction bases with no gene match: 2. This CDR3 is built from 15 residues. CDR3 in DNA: TGCGCCAGCAGCTTGGTCGGGACAGGGGCCTACGAGCAGTACTTC. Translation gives CASSLVGTGAYEQYF. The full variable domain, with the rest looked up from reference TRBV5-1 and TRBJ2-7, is KAGVTQTPRYLIKTRGQQVTLSCSPISGHRSVSWYQQTPGQGLQFLFEYFSETQRNKGNFPGRFSGRQFSNSRSEMNVSTLELGDSALYLCASSLVGTGAYEQYFGPGTRLTVT.

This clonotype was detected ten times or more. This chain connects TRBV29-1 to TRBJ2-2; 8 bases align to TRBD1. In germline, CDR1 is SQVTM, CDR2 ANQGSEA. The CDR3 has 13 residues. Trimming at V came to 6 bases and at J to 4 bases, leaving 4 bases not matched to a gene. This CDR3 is CSVRTGFTGELFF. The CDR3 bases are TGCAGCGTGCGGACAGGGTTCACCGGGGAGCTGTTTTTT.

The CDR3: CASSSNLGRNTGELFF. Written as DNA, the CDR3 is TGTGCCAGCAGTTCCAACCTAGGACGGAACACCGGGGAGCTGTTTTTT. The chain links TRBV6-5 to TRBJ2-2; D unresolved. Germline CDR1 MNHEY, CDR2 SVGAGI. The CDR3 consists of 16 residues. Trimming took off 4 bases at V and 1 base at J, with 13 bases between the two ends.

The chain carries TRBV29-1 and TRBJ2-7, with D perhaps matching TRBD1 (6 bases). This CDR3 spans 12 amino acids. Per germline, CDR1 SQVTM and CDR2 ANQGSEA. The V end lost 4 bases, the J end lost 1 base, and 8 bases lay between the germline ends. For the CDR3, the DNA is TGCAGCGTTGCGCAGGGGTCCTACGAGCAGTACTTC. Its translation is CSVAQGSYEQYF.

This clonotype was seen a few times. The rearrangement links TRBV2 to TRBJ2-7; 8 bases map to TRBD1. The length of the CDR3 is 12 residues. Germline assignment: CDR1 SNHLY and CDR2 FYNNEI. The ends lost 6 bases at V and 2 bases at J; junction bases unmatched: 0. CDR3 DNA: TGTGCCAGCAGGGGACAGGCCTACGAGCAGTACTTC. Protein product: CASRGQAYEQYF.

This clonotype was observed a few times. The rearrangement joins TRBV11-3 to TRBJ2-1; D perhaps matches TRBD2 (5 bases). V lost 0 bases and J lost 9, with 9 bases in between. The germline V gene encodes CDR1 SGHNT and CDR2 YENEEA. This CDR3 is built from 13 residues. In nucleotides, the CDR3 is TGTGCCAGCAGCTTAGAATTCGGGATTGAGCAGTTCTTC. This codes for CASSLEFGIEQFF.

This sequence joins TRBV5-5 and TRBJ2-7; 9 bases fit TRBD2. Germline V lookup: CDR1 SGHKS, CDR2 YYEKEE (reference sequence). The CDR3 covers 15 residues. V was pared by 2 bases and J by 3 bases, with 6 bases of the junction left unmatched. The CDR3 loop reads CASSFGTSSLYEQYF. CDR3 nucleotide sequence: TGTGCCAGCAGCTTCGGGACTAGCAGTCTCTACGAGCAGTACTTC.

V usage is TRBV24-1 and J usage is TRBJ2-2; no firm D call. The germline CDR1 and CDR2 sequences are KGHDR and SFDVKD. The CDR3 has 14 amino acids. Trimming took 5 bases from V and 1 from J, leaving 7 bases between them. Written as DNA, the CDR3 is TGTGCCACCAGTGCCCCAGAGAACACCGGGGAGCTGTTTTTT. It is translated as CATSAPENTGELFF.

CDR3 nucleotide sequence: TGTGCCAGCAGCCATATAAGGACGGGGAATATGAACACTGAAGCTTTCTTT. Protein sequence: CASSHIRTGNMNTEAFF. The rearrangement joins TRBV3-1 to TRBJ1-1; D remains unclear. This CDR3 comprises 17 residues. Germline V gene data show CDR1 as LGHDT and CDR2 as YNNKEL (reference sequence). V gave up 3 bases and J gave up 0 bases, with 17 bases separating them.

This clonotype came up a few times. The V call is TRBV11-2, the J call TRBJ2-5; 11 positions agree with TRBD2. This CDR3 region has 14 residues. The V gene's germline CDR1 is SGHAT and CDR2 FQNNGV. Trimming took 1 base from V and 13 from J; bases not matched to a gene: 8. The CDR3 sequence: CASSLGLAGGAPYF. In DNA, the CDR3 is TGTGCCAGCAGCTTAGGGCTAGCGGGAGGCGCCCCGTACTTC.

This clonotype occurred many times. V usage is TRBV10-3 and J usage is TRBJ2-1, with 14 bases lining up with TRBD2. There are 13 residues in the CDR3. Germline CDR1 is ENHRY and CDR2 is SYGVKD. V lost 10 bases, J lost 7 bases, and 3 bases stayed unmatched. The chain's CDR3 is CATGTSGSNEQFF. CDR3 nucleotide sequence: TGTGCCACCGGGACTAGCGGGAGTAATGAGCAGTTCTTC.

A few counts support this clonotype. The CDR3 protein is CASSEDWREGSETQYF. CDR3 DNA sequence: TGTGCCAGCAGTGAAGACTGGCGGGAGGGCTCAGAGACCCAGTACTTC. V gene TRBV6-1 combines with J gene TRBJ2-5; 9 nucleotides agree with TRBD2. The junction had 7 bases not matched to a gene; V was cut back by 1 base and J by 4 bases. Germline V lookup: CDR1 MNHNS, CDR2 SASEGT. The CDR3 spans 16 residues.

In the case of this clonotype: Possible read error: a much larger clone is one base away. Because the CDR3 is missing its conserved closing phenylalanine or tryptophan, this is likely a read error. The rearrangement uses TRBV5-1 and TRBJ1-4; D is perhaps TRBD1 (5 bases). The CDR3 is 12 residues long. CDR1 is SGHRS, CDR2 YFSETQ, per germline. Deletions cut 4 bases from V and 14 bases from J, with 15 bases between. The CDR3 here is CASSAQGSGLFY. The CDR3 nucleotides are TGCGCCAGCAGCGCTCAGGGATCAGGTCTGTTTTAT.

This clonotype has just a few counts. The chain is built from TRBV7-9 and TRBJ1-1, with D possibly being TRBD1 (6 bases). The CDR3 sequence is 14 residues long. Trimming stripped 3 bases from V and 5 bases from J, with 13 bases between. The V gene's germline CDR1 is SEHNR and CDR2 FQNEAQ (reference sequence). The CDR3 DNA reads TGTGCCAGCAGCTTGGACAGCGAAAGAACTGAAGCTTTCTTT. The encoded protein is CASSLDSERTEAFF.

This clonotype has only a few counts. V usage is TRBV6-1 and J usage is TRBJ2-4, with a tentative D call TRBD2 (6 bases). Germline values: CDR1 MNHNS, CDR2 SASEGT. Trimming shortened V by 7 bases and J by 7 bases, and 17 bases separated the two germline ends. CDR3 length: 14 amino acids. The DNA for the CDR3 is TGTGCCAGCACCCCTTCGGCCGGAGGGAACATTCAGTACTTC. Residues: CASTPSAGGNIQYF.